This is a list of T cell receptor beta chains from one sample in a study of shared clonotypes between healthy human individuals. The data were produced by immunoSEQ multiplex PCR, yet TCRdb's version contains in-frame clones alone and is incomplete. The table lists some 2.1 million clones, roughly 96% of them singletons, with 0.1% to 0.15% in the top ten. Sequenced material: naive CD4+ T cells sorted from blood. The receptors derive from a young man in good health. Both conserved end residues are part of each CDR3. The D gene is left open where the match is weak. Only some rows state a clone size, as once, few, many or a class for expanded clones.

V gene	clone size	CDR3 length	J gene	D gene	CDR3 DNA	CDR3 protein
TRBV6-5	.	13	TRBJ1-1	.	TGTGCCAGCAGTTACCCGGACTCGACTGAAGCTTTCTTT	CASSYPDSTEAFF
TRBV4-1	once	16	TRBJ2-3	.	TGCGCCAGCAGCCATATTCGGGGGGCTCCGGAGGATACGCAGTATTTT	CASSHIRGAPEDTQYF
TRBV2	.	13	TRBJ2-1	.	TGTGCCAGCAGTGTGGGAGACTACAATGAGCAGTTCTTC	CASSVGDYNEQFF
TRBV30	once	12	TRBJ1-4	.	TGTGCCTGGAGTGAGACTAATGAAAAACTGTTTTTT	CAWSETNEKLFF
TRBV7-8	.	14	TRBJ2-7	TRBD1	TGTGCCAGCAGCGCCTACAGGGGGGAGTACGAGCAGTACTTC	CASSAYRGEYEQYF
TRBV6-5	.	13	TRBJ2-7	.	TGTGCCAGCAGTTACGCCGGGTCATACGAGCAGTACTTC	CASSYAGSYEQYF
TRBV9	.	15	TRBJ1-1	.	TGTGCCAGCAGCGAGGGGGGTTTAGGGAACACTGAAGCTTTCTTT	CASSEGGLGNTEAFF
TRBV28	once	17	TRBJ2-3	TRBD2	TGTGCCAGCAGTCGGCCCCGACTAGCGGGGGATGATAATACGCAGTATTTT	CASSRPRLAGDDNTQYF
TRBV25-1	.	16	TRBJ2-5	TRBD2	TGTGCCAGCAGTGATGCCCGCCAGGGACTAATTGAGACCCAGTACTTC	CASSDARQGLIETQYF
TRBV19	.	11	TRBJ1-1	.	TGTGCCAGCGCTCGGAACACTGAAGCTTTCTTT	CASARNTEAFF
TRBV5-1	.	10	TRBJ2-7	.	TGCGCCAGCAACCGTTACGAGCAGTACTTC	CASNRYEQYF
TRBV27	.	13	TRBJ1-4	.	TGTGCCAGCAGCCCTTGGGCGAATGAAAAACTGTTTTTT	CASSPWANEKLFF
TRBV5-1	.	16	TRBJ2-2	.	TGCGCCAGCAGCTTCGGACTCCAACCGACGTCCGGGGAGCTGTTTTTT	CASSFGLQPTSGELFF
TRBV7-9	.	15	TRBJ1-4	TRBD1	TGTGCCAGCAGCTTATTAGGGACAGTCAATGAAAAACTGTTTTTT	CASSLLGTVNEKLFF
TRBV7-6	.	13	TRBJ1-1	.	TGTGCCAGCAGCTCCTCGATGAACACTGAAGCTTTCTTT	CASSSSMNTEAFF
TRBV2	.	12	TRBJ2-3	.	TGTGCCAGCAGTGACGAGGGAGATACGCAGTATTTT	CASSDEGDTQYF
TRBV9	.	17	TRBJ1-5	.	TGTGCCAGCAGCGTAAGGGCCACACTCTATAATCGGCAGCCCCAGCATTTT	CASSVRATLYNRQPQHF
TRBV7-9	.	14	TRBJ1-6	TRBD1	TGTGCCAGCAGCCGCAGGGGGGATAATTCACCCCTCCACTTT	CASSRRGDNSPLHF
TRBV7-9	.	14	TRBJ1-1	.	TGTGCCAGCAGCTTAGTAGCAGGGGCGACTGAAGCTTTCTTT	CASSLVAGATEAFF
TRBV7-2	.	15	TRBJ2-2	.	TGTGCCAGCAGCTCCCGGACCAGAGACACCGGGGAGCTGTTTTTT	CASSSRTRDTGELFF
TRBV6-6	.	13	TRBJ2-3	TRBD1	TGTGCCAGCAGTAGCGCAGGGGGCGATACGCAGTATTTT	CASSSAGGDTQYF
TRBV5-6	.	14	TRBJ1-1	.	TGTGCCAGCAGCTTGGGGGTGAAAAACACTGAAGCTTTCTTT	CASSLGVKNTEAFF
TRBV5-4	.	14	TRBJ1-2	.	TGTGCCAGCAGTACAGCAAAGGAAAACTATGGCTACACCTTC	CASSTAKENYGYTF
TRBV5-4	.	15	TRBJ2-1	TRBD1	TGTGCCAGCAGCTTGAGGCAGGGGGCCTACAATGAGCAGTTCTTC	CASSLRQGAYNEQFF
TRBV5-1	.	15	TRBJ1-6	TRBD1	TGCGCCAGCAGCTATACAGGGGGCTCGAATTCACCCCTCCACTTT	CASSYTGGSNSPLHF
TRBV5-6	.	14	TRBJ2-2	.	TGTGCCAGCAGCCGGGCTAAGAACACCGGGGAGCTGTTTTTT	CASSRAKNTGELFF
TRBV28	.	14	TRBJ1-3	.	TGTGCCAGCACCCTCCGACAACCTGGAAACACCATATATTTT	CASTLRQPGNTIYF
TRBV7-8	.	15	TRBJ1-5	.	TGTGCCAGCAGCTTTGGAGGAGGTAGCAATCAGCCCCAGCATTTT	CASSFGGGSNQPQHF
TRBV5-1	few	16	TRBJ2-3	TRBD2	TGCGCCAGCAAAGTTGGGACTAGCGGGGCGACAGATACGCAGTATTTT	CASKVGTSGATDTQYF
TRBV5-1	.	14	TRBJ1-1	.	TGCGCCAGCAGCTGGGCAGGGGAGAACACTGAAGCTTTCTTT	CASSWAGENTEAFF
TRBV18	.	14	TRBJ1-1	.	TGTGCCAGCTCACGGGCAGGGGCAAGTACTGAAGCTTTCTTT	CASSRAGASTEAFF
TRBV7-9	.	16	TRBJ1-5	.	TGTGCCAGCAGCTTAGATCCTAGGGGCGGCAATCAGCCCCAGCATTTT	CASSLDPRGGNQPQHF
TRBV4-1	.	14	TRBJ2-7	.	TGCGCCAGCAGCCAAGATCGACAGATTTACGAGCAGTACTTC	CASSQDRQIYEQYF
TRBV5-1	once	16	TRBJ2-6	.	TGCGCCAGCAGCCACGGACTTAACTCTGGGGCCAACGTCCTGACTTTC	CASSHGLNSGANVLTF
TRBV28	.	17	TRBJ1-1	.	TGTGCCAGCAGTTTCGATTGGCGGGCACCGAAGTCCACTGAAGCTTTCTTT	CASSFDWRAPKSTEAFF
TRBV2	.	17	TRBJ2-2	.	TGTGCCAGCAGTTCCGAGCAGGATGGAGGGTCCACCGGGGAGCTGTTTTTT	CASSSEQDGGSTGELFF
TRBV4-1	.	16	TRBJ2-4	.	TGCGCCAGCAGCCAAGATGGAGGTGTAGCCAAAAACATTCAGTACTTC	CASSQDGGVAKNIQYF
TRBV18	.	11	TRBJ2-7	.	TGTGCCAGCTCCTTTGGGTACGAGCAGTACTTC	CASSFGYEQYF
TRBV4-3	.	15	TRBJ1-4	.	TGCGCCAGCAGCCAAGATCCTAGGGGTAGGGAAAAACTGTTTTTT	CASSQDPRGREKLFF
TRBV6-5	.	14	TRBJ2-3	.	TGTGCCGCGACGGAGGCGGGAAACACAGATACGCAGTATTTT	CAATEAGNTDTQYF
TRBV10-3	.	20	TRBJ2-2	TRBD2	TGTGCCATCAGTGTTTCTCTGTCGGCTAGCGGGAGCGTTAACACCGGGGAGCTGTTTTTT	CAISVSLSASGSVNTGELFF
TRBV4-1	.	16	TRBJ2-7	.	TGCGCCAGCAGCCAAGATCAGAATGGTCGCGCAGGCGAGCAGTACTTC	CASSQDQNGRAGEQYF
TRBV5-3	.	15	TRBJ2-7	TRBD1	TGTGCCAGAAGCTGGACAGGGGCCGCTCCCTACGAGCAGTACTTC	CARSWTGAAPYEQYF
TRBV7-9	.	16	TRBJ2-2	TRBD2	TGTGCCAGCAGCCCCTATCTGGGGGGGGACACCGGGGAGCTGTTTTTT	CASSPYLGGDTGELFF
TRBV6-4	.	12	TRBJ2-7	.	TGTGCCACCGCCAGTTCAGGAGGCGAGCAGTACTTC	CATASSGGEQYF
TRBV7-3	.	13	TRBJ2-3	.	TGTGCCAGCAGCACCTACTCGGAAGATACGCAGTATTTT	CASSTYSEDTQYF
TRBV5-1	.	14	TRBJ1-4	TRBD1	TGCGCCAGCAGCGGACAGGGGGCGACGGAAAAACTGTTTTTT	CASSGQGATEKLFF
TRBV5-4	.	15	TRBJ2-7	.	TGTGCCAGCAGCTTAGGGGGGCAACCGGCCTACGAGCAGTACTTC	CASSLGGQPAYEQYF
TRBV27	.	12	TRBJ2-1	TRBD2	TGTGCCAGCAGCAACCTAGGGACTAGGCAGTTCTTC	CASSNLGTRQFF
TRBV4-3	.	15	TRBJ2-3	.	TGCGCCAGCAGCCGGACCCCCGGGGTAACAGATACGCAGTATTTT	CASSRTPGVTDTQYF
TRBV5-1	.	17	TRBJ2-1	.	TGCGCCAGCAGCTTGGATAGCGGAAAGCAATTTTACAATGAGCAGTTCTTC	CASSLDSGKQFYNEQFF